The clone carrying this T cell receptor beta chain was found many times. Its specificity is not known. This specimen belongs to a study of T-cell memory formation after mild COVID-19. Amplification by 5'RACE using constant-segment primers produced TCR alpha and TCR beta cDNA libraries that carried sample barcodes and UMIs. MiXCR, run by TCRdb on the 5' RACE reads, gives a single entry per CDR3 protein. This sample has roughly 550,000 distinct CDR3 sequences, with roughly 22% found just once. Study findings and constraints: Day 15 to 85 contractors were CD4/CD8 balanced; later expanders leaned CD4+. Whether second-wave clones peaking at day 37 were SARS-CoV-2 specific went unconfirmed. CD8+ contracting clones occupied EMRA, while CD4+ ones occupied mainly CM and EM.

The sample consisted of PBMCs or a T cell subset sorted from them (not recorded which). The sequence derives from an adult woman who had mild COVID-19 (a few samples of this study predate the infection). Cell type and time point are not known.

CDR3 in amino acids: CASSLGVGAKSSYNEQFF. CDR3 nucleotide sequence: TGTGCCAGCAGCTTAGGAGTGGGGGCCAAGAGCTCCTACAATGAGCAGTTCTTC. The chain uses TRBV11-2 and TRBJ2-1; D might be TRBD1 (6 bases). CDR1 and CDR2 from the germline V gene are SGHAT and FQNNGV. The CDR3 covers 18 residues. Trimming removed 1 base at V and 0 bases at J, with 16 bases between.